This TCR beta chain emerged from a study of Ad26.COV2.S vaccination and SARS-CoV-2 variants. Study details: Vaccine-arm donor from the placebo-controlled COV1001 Ad26.COV2.S trial.

The CDR3 sequence is 14 residues long. The germline gives CDR1 SGHTA, CDR2 FQGNSA. Trimming pared 5 bases from V and 7 bases from J, leaving 17 bases between. Libraries were prepared by immunoSEQ multiplex PCR; TCRdb keeps only in-frame clonotypes and omits some of them. The sample carries hundreds of thousands of clones, about 88% recorded once. Specified treatment: roughly 19 received Ad26.COV2.S at low or high dose, single or two shots; about five received placebo; per-sample allocation not given. At day 63 after the first vaccine or placebo injection, samples were drawn. An adult aged 18-55 years in Boston served as the donor. In the vaccine, an Ad26 vector expressed the SARS-CoV-2 spike of the Wuhan strain.

The chain couples TRBV7-2 to TRBJ2-5; no clear D. The starting material was peripheral blood, obtained in a trial of Ad26.COV2.S vaccine versus placebo. The source is a person aged 18 to 59 who received the Ad26.COV2.S COVID-19 vaccine or a placebo. Written as DNA, the CDR3 is TGTGCCAGCAGCCCCTTGGGTCCTCCGAGGACCCAGTACTTC. Translation gives CASSPLGPPRTQYF.